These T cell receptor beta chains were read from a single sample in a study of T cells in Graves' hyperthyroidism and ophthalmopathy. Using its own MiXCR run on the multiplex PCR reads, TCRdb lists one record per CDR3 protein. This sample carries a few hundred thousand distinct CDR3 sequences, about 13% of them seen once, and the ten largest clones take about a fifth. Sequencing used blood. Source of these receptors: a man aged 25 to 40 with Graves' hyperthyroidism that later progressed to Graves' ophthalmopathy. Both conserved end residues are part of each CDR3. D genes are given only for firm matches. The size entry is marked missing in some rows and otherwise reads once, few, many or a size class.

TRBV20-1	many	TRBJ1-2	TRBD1	CSAMIQGALYGYTF
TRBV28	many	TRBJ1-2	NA	CASSFSPVGYGYTF
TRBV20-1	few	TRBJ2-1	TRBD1	CSARGGTGSYNEQFF
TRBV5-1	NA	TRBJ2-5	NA	CASSLVIGGEETQYF
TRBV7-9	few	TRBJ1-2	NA	CAIKMGHGYTF
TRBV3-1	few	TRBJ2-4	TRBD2	CASSQMTSGGARAIQYF
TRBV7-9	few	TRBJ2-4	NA	CASSSQNRAWDIQYF
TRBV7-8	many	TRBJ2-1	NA	CASSPARGGNNEQFF
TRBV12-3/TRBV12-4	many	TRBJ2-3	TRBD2	CASRQGLAGTDTQYF
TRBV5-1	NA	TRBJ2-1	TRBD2	CASTSGLGLANYNEQFF
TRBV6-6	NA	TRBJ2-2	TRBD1	CASSYSKGASGELFF
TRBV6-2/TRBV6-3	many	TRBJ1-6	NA	CASRSDRSSYNSPLHF
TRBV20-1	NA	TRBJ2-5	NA	CSARRLETQYF
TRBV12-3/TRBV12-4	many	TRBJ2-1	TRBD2	CASSGTSGTSGGAASEQFF
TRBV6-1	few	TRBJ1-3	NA	CASSFGEGNTIYF
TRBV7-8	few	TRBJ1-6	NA	CASSLAGKGNSPLHF
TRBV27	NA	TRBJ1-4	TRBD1	CASSLIGTGKSEKLFF
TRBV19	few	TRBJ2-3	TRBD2	CASSPALAGSTQYF
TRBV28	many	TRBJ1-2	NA	CASSSHTTYGYTF
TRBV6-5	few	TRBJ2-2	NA	CASSYVQRTGELFF
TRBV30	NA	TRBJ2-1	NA	CAWSLGLARSYNEQFF
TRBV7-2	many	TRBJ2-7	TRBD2	CASSPDSGGTYEQYF
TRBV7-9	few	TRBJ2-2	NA	CASSLARGRGNTGELFF
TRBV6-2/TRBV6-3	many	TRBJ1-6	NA	CASNSRVGLNSPLHF
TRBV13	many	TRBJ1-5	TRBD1	CASARQGNPYSNQPQHF
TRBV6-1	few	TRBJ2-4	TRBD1	CASSSGTETQLAKNIQYF
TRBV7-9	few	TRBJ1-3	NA	CATNTGAVNSGNTIYF
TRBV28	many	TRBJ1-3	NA	CASSPRQRPATGNTIYF
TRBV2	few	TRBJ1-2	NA	CASSETVLGYTF
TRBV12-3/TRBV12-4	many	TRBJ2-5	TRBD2	CASSLGGGSQETQYF
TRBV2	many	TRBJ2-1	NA	CASSHGGRSYNEQFF
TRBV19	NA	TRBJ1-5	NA	CASSRGRGPYSNQPQHF
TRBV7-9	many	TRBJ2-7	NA	CASSPTGTLEQYF
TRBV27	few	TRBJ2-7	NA	CASRSQRLPYVQYF
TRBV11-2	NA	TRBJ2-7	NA	CASSLDAGTAEQYF
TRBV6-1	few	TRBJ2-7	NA	CASSMDNYEQYF
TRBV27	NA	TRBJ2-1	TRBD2	CASRPRLAGYNEQFF
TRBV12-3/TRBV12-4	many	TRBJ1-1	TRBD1	CASSPRQGMNTEAFF
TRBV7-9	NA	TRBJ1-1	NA	CASRTAAGTGAFF
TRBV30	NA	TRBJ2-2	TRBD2	CAWSVPGGHTGELFF
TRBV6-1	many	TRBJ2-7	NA	CASSGGVSSYEQYF
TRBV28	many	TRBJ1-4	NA	CASSSPDRALVGKLFF
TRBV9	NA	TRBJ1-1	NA	CACSDVGEIEAFF
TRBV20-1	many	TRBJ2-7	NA	CSARYEGWENEQYF
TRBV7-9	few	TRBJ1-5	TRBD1	CASSMTGKDNQPQHF
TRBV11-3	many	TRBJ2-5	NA	CASRFSRGPQETQYF
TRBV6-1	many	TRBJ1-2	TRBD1	CASSERDRKNYGYTF
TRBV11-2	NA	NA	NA	CASSLRSGHGRSYNEQYF
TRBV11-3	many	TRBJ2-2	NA	CASSFHPGTGELFF
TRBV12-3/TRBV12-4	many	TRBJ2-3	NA	CASTYSLGTDTQYF
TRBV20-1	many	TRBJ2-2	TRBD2	CSARFGGSNTGELFF